This TCR beta chain was obtained from a study of shared clonotypes between healthy human individuals. Germline V lookup: CDR1 SGHNT, CDR2 YYREEE (reference sequence). The CDR3 has 13 amino acids. Trimming left V 3 bases short and J 3 bases short, with 9 bases between. Positive CCR7 selection of CD45RO-negative cells yielded the naive CD8 cells, and terminally differentiated effector memory CD45RA+ cells were excluded. Of note for this clone: Its antigen is still unknown.

The data were produced by immunoSEQ multiplex PCR, yet TCRdb's version contains in-frame clones alone and is incomplete. The sample has about 800,000 clones, about 96% seen once. General observations from the study: The represented genetic and exposure-history diversity was limited by the small number of donors.

The chain recombines TRBV5-4 with TRBJ2-5, with D perhaps matching TRBD2 (5 bases). The source material was naive CD8+ T cells sorted from blood. This TCR was recovered from a man younger than 40 in good health. CDR3 in amino acids: CASSSSSEETQYF. In DNA form, the CDR3 reads TGTGCCAGCAGCTCTAGCAGCGAAGAGACCCAGTACTTC.